This T cell receptor (beta chain) came from a study of OX40 agonist ivuxolimab in advanced cancers. Study summary: Dosing consisted of intravenous ivuxolimab at 0.01 to 10 mg/kg every 2 weeks. Recorded diagnoses for dose-escalation patients were hepatocellular carcinoma, melanoma, renal cell or head and neck cancer.

A note on this clone: Its antigen is currently unknown.

The study, taken as a whole, reports: At 0.1 to 3.0 mg/kg and by week 6, clonal expansion occurred in CD4+ and CD8+ blood T cells.

The data were produced by immunoSEQ multiplex PCR, yet TCRdb's version contains in-frame clones alone and is incomplete. The table lists around 80,000 clones, 88% of them singletons, with 0.75% to 0.9% in the top ten. CDR3 length: 18 residues. CDR1 and CDR2 (germline): LNHDA, SQIVND (reference sequence). Between the trimmed V and J ends, which lost 1 base and 1 base, there was a span of 16 bases. The clonotype comes from an adult with an advanced solid tumor such as melanoma, head and neck, liver or kidney cancer. The chain couples TRBV19 to TRBJ2-2, with TRBD2 as a possible D gene (5 bases). Sequences were derived from CD4+ or CD8+ T cells sorted from blood, sampled in a trial of the OX40 agonist ivuxolimab. This CDR3 is CASSIGSLAGGNTGELFF. CDR3 coding DNA: TGTGCCAGTAGTATAGGTTCTTTGGCGGGTGGGAACACCGGGGAGCTGTTTTTT.